This T cell receptor (beta chain) was sequenced during a study of blood T cell repertoires in COVID-19. Study-level background: The United States, Italy and Spain supplied acute and convalescent COVID-19 samples. Nucleic acid was either cDNA or gDNA, and it came from T cells, B-cell-depleted T cells, or PBMCs.

As processed by the authors: Estimation of nucleated cell counts was performed using reference gene primer amplification. Profiled with immunoSEQ multiplex PCR; TCRdb holds only in-frame clones, not every one. That table furnishes V, J and clone size, whereas the DNA furnished D and trimming. The sample holds around 61,000 clones, 80% to 85% seen once. This CDR3 comprises 13 residues. CDR1 and CDR2 from the germline V gene are MNHEY and SMNVEV (reference sequence). After removal of 2 bases from V and 9 bases from J, the junction contained 3 bases not matched to a gene. This sequence was found in a man older than 75 with acute or convalescent COVID-19. Material for sequencing was peripheral blood. The chain carries TRBV27 and TRBJ2-1; 8 bases align to TRBD1. Here the CDR3 reads CASSLLDRGEQFF. The CDR3 DNA follows: TGTGCCAGCAGTTTACTTGACAGGGGTGAGCAGTTCTTC.